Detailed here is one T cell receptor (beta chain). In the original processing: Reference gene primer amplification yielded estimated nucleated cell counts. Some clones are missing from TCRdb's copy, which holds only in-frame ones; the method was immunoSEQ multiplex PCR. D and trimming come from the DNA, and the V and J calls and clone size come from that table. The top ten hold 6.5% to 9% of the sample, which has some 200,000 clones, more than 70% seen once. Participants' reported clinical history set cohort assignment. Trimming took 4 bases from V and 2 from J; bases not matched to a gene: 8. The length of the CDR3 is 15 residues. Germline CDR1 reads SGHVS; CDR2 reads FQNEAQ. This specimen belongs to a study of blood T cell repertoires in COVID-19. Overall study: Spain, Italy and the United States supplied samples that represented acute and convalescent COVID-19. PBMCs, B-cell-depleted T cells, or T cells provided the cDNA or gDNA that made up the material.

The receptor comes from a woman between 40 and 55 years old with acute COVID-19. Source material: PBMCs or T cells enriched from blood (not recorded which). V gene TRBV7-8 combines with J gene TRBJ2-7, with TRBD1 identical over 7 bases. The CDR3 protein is CASSSAGGGPYEQYF. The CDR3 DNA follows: TGTGCCAGCAGCTCCGCAGGGGGTGGCCCCTACGAGCAGTACTTC. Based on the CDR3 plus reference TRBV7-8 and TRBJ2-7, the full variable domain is GAGVSQSPRYKVAKRGQDVALRCDPISGHVSLFWYQQALGQGPEFLTYFQNEAQLDKSGLPSDRFFAERPEGSVSTLKIQRTQQEDSAVYLCASSSAGGGPYEQYFGPGTRLTVT.